A selection of T cell receptor beta chains follows, all from one sample in a study of cytomegalovirus exposure and HLA in healthy donors. The assay was immunoSEQ multiplex PCR, and TCRdb's table has in-frame clones only and misses some. The table lists about 200,000 clones, roughly 12% of them singletons. Sequenced input: PBMCs. The receptor source for this set is a man aged 50 to 59 in good health and CMV-seropositive. CDR3s include the opening cysteine and the closing phenylalanine or tryptophan. A D gene is named only where the DNA matches it firmly. Size values are once, few and many counts, or a class for expanded clones, and some rows have none.

NA,TRBV2,TRBD2,TRBJ2-1,CASSEFLAGGLDEQFF,TGTGCCAGCAGTGAATTTCTAGCGGGGGGGCTCGATGAGCAGTTCTTC
NA,TRBV19,NA,TRBJ1-5,CASSITGTNQPQHF,TGTGCCAGTAGTATAACCGGGACTAATCAGCCCCAGCATTTT
NA,TRBV18,NA,TRBJ1-1,CASSPTRYGGNTEAFF,TGTGCCAGCTCACCAACACGCTACGGGGGGAACACTGAAGCTTTCTTT
NA,TRBV4-2,TRBD1,TRBJ1-2,CASSQPSGQGAVGYTF,TGTGCCAGCAGCCAACCCTCGGGACAGGGGGCTGTCGGCTACACCTTC
few,TRBV5-3,NA,TRBJ1-5,CARSLWTVKQPQHF,TGTGCCAGAAGCCTGTGGACAGTCAAGCAGCCCCAGCATTTT
NA,TRBV28,TRBD1,TRBJ1-1,CASSHQGDIEAFF,TGTGCCAGCAGTCATCAGGGGGATATTGAAGCTTTCTTT
few,TRBV28,TRBD1,TRBJ1-2,CATFTGGYGYTF,TGTGCCACCTTTACAGGGGGCTATGGCTACACCTTC
NA,TRBV4-3,NA,TRBJ2-5,CASSRLRWETQYF,TGCGCCAGCAGCCGTCTGAGATGGGAGACCCAGTACTTC
NA,TRBV27,TRBD1,TRBJ2-5,CASSPRDREWETQYF,TGTGCCAGCAGTCCCCGGGACAGGGAATGGGAGACCCAGTACTTC
few,TRBV29-1,NA,TRBJ1-5,CSGLDSSPQPQHF,TGCAGCGGGTTGGACAGCTCACCCCAGCCCCAGCATTTT
NA,TRBV14,TRBD1,TRBJ1-6,CASSHTGGGSPLHF,TGTGCCAGCAGCCATACAGGGGGCGGTTCACCCCTCCACTTT
few,TRBV5-1,NA,TRBJ2-2,CASRDSFLGTGELFF,TGCGCCAGTCGAGACAGTTTTTTGGGGACCGGGGAGCTGTTTTTT
few,TRBV2,NA,TRBJ1-2,CASSIDSNYGYTF,TGTGCCAGCAGTATCGACAGTAACTATGGCTACACCTTC
few,TRBV9,NA,TRBJ2-1,CASSPSSYNEQFF,TGTGCCAGCAGCCCGAGCTCCTACAATGAGCAGTTCTTC
NA,TRBV6-5,TRBD1,TRBJ1-1,CASSYSYRGRTEAFF,TGTGCCAGCAGTTACTCTTACAGGGGGCGGACTGAAGCTTTCTTT
NA,TRBV28,NA,TRBJ1-2,CASSSIVGVGYGYTF,TGTGCCAGCAGTTCTATTGTCGGGGTGGGGTATGGCTACACCTTC
NA,TRBV7-7,NA,TRBJ2-2,CASSSTAGQNTGELFF,TGTGCTAGCAGCTCCACCGCAGGGCAGAACACCGGGGAGCTGTTTTTT
few,TRBV2,NA,TRBJ1-1,CASSENPGVTEAFF,TGTGCCAGCAGTGAAAATCCAGGGGTCACTGAAGCTTTCTTT
NA,TRBV2,TRBD1,TRBJ1-2,CASRGTGGRGYGYTF,TGTGCCAGCAGGGGGACAGGGGGACGGGGCTATGGCTACACCTTC
NA,TRBV4-1,TRBD1,TRBJ2-3,CASSLGQGDTDTQYF,TGCGCCAGCAGCCTTGGACAGGGGGACACAGATACGCAGTATTTT
NA,TRBV25-1,NA,TRBJ1-2,CASSEFQGYGYTF,TGTGCCAGCAGTGAATTCCAGGGCTATGGCTACACCTTC
NA,TRBV5-4,NA,TRBJ2-2,CASSGPTGSGELFF,TGTGCCAGCAGCGGACCTACAGGGTCAGGGGAGCTGTTTTTT
many,TRBV6-1,NA,TRBJ1-6,CASTEGPADSPLHF,TGTGCCAGCACTGAAGGACCAGCGGATTCACCCCTCCACTTT
few,TRBV5-4,NA,TRBJ1-2,CASSLMTVTNGYTF,TGTGCCAGCAGCCTGATGACAGTTACGAATGGCTACACCTTC
NA,TRBV9,NA,TRBJ1-5,CASSTGTYQPQHF,TGTGCCAGCAGCACAGGAACATATCAGCCCCAGCATTTT
few,TRBV7-3,TRBD1,TRBJ2-1,CASSSTGGGYNEQFF,TGTGCCAGCAGCTCAACAGGGGGCGGGTACAATGAGCAGTTCTTC
few,TRBV11-3,TRBD1,TRBJ2-5,CASGGDRALGTQYF,TGTGCCAGCGGAGGGGACAGGGCCTTAGGGACCCAGTACTTC
few,TRBV13,TRBD1,TRBJ2-7,CASSSRDRGRPEQYF,TGTGCCAGCAGCTCCCGGGACAGGGGAAGGCCCGAGCAGTACTTC
NA,TRBV9,NA,TRBJ1-3,CASSVVEGVAGNTIYF,TGTGCCAGCAGCGTAGTTGAGGGGGTGGCTGGAAACACCATATATTTT